This TCR beta chain was identified in a study of tumor-infiltrating lymphocytes in primary liver carcinoma. About the research overall: Roughly 3.5 to 7.13 million productive TCRbeta reads were obtained per sample, with similar numbers across tissue types.

This clonotype occurred many times. Germline DNA was also extracted, and blood RNA was taken from unsorted whole blood. Donors were untreated and chronically infected with HBV. The ends were cut back, 3 bases at V and 7 bases at J, with 9 bases in the middle. Germline V gene data show CDR1 as SGHVS and CDR2 as FQNEAQ. CDR3 length: 12 residues. TCR beta cDNA was prepared out of approximately 470 ng total RNA by means of a constant-region primer. Each TCR beta library was derived from three nested multiplex PCR rounds that employed slightly modified ARM-PCR. Amplification in the first two PCR rounds was performed using TRBV1-TRBV30 forward primers and a C-beta reverse primer for approximately 10 cycles each. TCRdb fed the multiplex PCR reads into MiXCR, producing one record per CDR3 protein. The sample includes hundreds of thousands of distinct CDR3 sequences, 50% to 70% seen only once; the top ten take roughly 8.6%.

Sequenced sample: peripheral blood. This chain uses TRBV7-8 with TRBJ1-2; D call uncertain. The sequence derives from a man aged 40-49 years with primary liver carcinoma and hepatitis B virus infection. CDR3 loop: CASSFLGFGYTF. The CDR3 region has the DNA TGTGCCAGCAGCTTCCTCGGGTTTGGCTACACCTTC.